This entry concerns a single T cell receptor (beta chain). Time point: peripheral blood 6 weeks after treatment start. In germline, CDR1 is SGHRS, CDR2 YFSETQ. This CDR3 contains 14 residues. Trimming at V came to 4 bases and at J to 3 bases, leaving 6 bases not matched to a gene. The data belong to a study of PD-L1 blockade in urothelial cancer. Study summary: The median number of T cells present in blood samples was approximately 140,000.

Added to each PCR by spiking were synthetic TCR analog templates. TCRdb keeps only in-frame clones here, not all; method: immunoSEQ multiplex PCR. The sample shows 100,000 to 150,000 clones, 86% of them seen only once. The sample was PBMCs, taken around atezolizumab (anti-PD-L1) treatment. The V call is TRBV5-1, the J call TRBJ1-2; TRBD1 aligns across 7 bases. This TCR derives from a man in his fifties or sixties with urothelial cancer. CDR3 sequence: CASSRTGDYYGYTF. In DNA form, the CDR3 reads TGCGCCAGCAGCAGAACAGGGGACTACTATGGCTACACCTTC.